This T cell receptor beta chain was obtained from a study of blood T cells in healthy people across ages. This CDR3 contains 14 residues. Germline V gene sequence: CDR1 LGHNA, CDR2 YSLEER. Trimming took 0 bases from V and 7 from J, leaving 12 bases between them. Findings and limits, study-wide: Per million T cells, TCR beta diversity dropped roughly linearly as age increased.

Peripheral blood was drawn, ten milliliters per donor. Regarding this clonotype: As yet, its antigen is unknown.

For the second PCR, which ran for about 6 to 11 cycles, a sample-barcoded 5' primer and a J-beta primer mix were used. The template-switch adaptor, which had 12 random nucleotides, put a tag on each cDNA molecule. TCRdb reprocessed the 5' RACE reads via MiXCR and lists one record per CDR3 protein. Of some 710,000 distinct CDR3 sequences listed, about 45% are singletons. V and J are TRBV4-3 and TRBJ2-5; D is unresolved. The sample taken for sequencing was blood. This receptor was identified in a man aged 80 or over in good health. Written as DNA, the CDR3 is TGCGCCAGCAGCCAAGAGGTCACCCCAGGGACCCAGTACTTC. This sequence encodes CASSQEVTPGTQYF.